This TCR beta chain comes out of a study of T cell responses to AZD1222 COVID-19 vaccine. General observations from the study: Possibly, clonal diversity was underestimated; donors were largely white British and included more females. Baseline serostatus was positive in only six AZD1222 recipients.

About this clone itself: Its antigen is as yet unknown.

Profiling relied on immunoSEQ multiplex PCR, and the TCRdb table lists in-frame clones only, not all of them. Of around 100,000 clones listed, approximately 93% are singletons. Between the trimmed V and J ends, which lost 0 bases and 2 bases, there was a span of 11 bases. The CDR3 length is 16 residues. Germline V gene lookup returns CDR1 SGHTA and CDR2 FQGTGA. The sample here was peripheral blood, taken on day 0 of AZD1222 vaccination. This TCR was sampled from an adult in good health. The chain uses TRBV7-3 and TRBJ2-1; D may be TRBD1 (5 bases). Written as DNA, the CDR3 is TGTGCCAGCAGCTTAACAGGGGCAGCGACCTACAATGAGCAGTTCTTC. Its translation: CASSLTGAATYNEQFF.